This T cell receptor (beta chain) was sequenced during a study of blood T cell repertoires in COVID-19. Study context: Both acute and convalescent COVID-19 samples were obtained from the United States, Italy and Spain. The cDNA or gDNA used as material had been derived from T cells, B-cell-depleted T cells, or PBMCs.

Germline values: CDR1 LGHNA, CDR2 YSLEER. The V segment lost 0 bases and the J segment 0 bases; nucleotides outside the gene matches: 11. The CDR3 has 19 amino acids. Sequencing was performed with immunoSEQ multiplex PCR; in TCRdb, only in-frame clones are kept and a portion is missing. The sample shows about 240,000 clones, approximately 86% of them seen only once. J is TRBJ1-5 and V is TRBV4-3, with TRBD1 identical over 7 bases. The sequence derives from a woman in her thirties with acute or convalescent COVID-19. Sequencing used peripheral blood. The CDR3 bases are TGCGCCAGCAGCCAAGATCCGGTCAGGGGGAGTTATAGCAATCAGCCCCAGCATTTT. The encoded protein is CASSQDPVRGSYSNQPQHF.